The 20 T cell receptor beta chains reported below all come from one sample, sequenced in a study of OX40 agonist ivuxolimab in advanced cancers. Clones were read by immunoSEQ multiplex PCR, and TCRdb kept only the in-frame ones, dropping some. The sample consists of about 69,000 clones, around 90% of them appearing once. Source: CD4+ or CD8+ T cells sorted from blood, taken in a trial of the OX40 agonist ivuxolimab. Every receptor here comes from an adult with an advanced solid tumor such as melanoma, head and neck, liver or kidney cancer.

The chain links TRBV4-2 to TRBJ1-5, with 7 bases aligning to TRBD1. The junction had 11 bases not matched to a gene; V was cut back by 6 bases and J by 6 bases. CDR1 is LGHNA, CDR2 YNFKEQ, per germline. This CDR3 contains 15 residues. The CDR3 here is CASSFTGDSAQPQHF. The CDR3 DNA reads as TGTGCCAGCAGTTTCACAGGGGATAGCGCTCAGCCCCAGCATTTT.

The chain links TRBV28 to TRBJ2-5, with D uncertain. CDR1 MDHEN and CDR2 SYDVKM come from the germline V gene. V lost 4 bases and J lost 4, with 7 bases in between. The CDR3 extends over 12 amino acids. Here the CDR3 DNA reads TGTGCCAGCAGTTGGCGAAGAGAGACCCAGTACTTC. Translation gives CASSWRRETQYF.

This chain uses TRBV28 with TRBJ1-5; D unresolved. Germline loops: CDR1 MDHEN, CDR2 SYDVKM. Trimming left V 6 bases short and J 4 bases short, with 10 bases between. CDR3 size: 13 residues. The CDR3 region has the DNA TGTGCCAGCAGAGGGCCCGGGAATCAGCCCCAGCATTTT. As protein: CASRGPGNQPQHF.

This rearrangement joins TRBV4-2 to TRBJ1-4, with no clear D. CDR3 length: 16 amino acids. Germline CDR1 and CDR2: LGHNA and YNFKEQ. Deletions cut 0 bases from V and 7 bases from J, with 15 bases between. This CDR3 reads CASSQERSLVGEKLFF. The CDR3, as DNA: TGTGCCAGCAGCCAAGAACGTAGCCTGGTCGGTGAAAAACTGTTTTTT.

The V call is TRBV11-2, the J call TRBJ2-7, with 9 bases identical to TRBD1. Trimming at V came to 7 bases and at J to 6 bases, leaving 10 bases not matched to a gene. This CDR3 has 14 residues. CDR1 is SGHAT and CDR2 is FQNNGV in the germline V gene. DNA of the CDR3: TGTGCCAGCACCGGGACAGGGTTTCTTGTCGAGCAGTACTTC. The encoded protein is CASTGTGFLVEQYF.

DNA of the CDR3: TGTGCCAGCAGGAAACGGACAGCTGGAAACACCATATATTTT. It translates to CASRKRTAGNTIYF. The V call is TRBV6-1, the J call TRBJ1-3; a possible D gene is TRBD1 (6 bases). The CDR3 covers 14 residues. Trimming removed 6 bases from V and 2 bases from J, with 11 bases in between. Germline V lookup: CDR1 MNHNS, CDR2 SASEGT.

V and J are TRBV9 and TRBJ2-7; TRBD1 matches at 7 bases. This CDR3 spans 12 amino acids. V lost 7 bases, J lost 5 bases, and 6 bases stayed unmatched. The germline gives CDR1 SGDLS, CDR2 YYNGEE. The CDR3 here is CASGDRVNEQYF. CDR3 DNA sequence: TGTGCCAGCGGCGACAGGGTCAACGAGCAGTACTTC.

This chain links TRBV28 with TRBJ2-7, with D perhaps assigned TRBD1 or TRBD2 (6 bases each). Per the germline V gene, CDR1 is MDHEN and CDR2 is SYDVKM. Trimming removed 8 bases at V and 3 bases at J, with 17 bases between. The CDR3 covers 14 residues. This CDR3 is CASDGGGARYEQYF. Here the CDR3 DNA reads TGTGCCAGCGACGGGGGCGGGGCCCGCTACGAGCAGTACTTC.

This rearrangement joins TRBV4-1 to TRBJ2-1, with D hard to call. V was clipped by 2 bases and J by 6 bases, with 8 bases between them. CDR1 and CDR2 (germline): MGHRA, YSYEKL. The CDR3 is 13 residues long. The CDR3 nucleotides are TGCGCCAGCAGCCAAATATTGGGCAATGAGCAGTTCTTC. Residues: CASSQILGNEQFF.

J is TRBJ1-1 and V is TRBV4-1; D may be TRBD1 (6 bases). Germline CDR1 is MGHRA and CDR2 is YSYEKL. V was shortened by 3 bases and J by 7 bases, with 12 bases between the two germline ends. This CDR3 is 13 amino acids long. CDR3 nucleotide sequence: TGCGCCAGCAGCCAGGACCGGACAGATGAAGCTTTCTTT. It is translated as CASSQDRTDEAFF.

The chain carries TRBV6-1 and TRBJ1-1; D is unclear. The length of the CDR3 is 12 residues. The V and J ends lost 2 bases and 13 bases respectively, with 14 bases between them. Germline V gives CDR1 MNHNS, CDR2 SASEGT. CDR3 protein: CASSESGRGGFF. CDR3 nucleotide sequence: TGTGCCAGCAGTGAATCGGGTCGCGGTGGTTTCTTT.

This clone occurred a few times. The chain has TRBV28 and TRBJ1-4; possible D gene TRBD1, 6 bases. There are 16 residues in the CDR3. Trimming took 2 bases from V and 6 from J, leaving 16 bases between them. Per germline, CDR1 MDHEN and CDR2 SYDVKM. The CDR3 DNA is TGTGCCAGCAGTTTAGACAGGTCGCGTCCCTATGAAAAACTGTTTTTT. Translating it yields CASSLDRSRPYEKLFF. The entire variable domain, with the rest obtained from reference TRBV28 and TRBJ1-4, is as follows: DVKVTQSSRYLVKRTGEKVFLECVQDMDHENMFWYRQDPGLGLRLIYFSYDVKMKEKGDIPEGYSVSREKKERFSLILESASTNQTSMYLCASSLDRSRPYEKLFFGSGTQLSVL.

V usage is TRBV6-5 and J usage is TRBJ1-2, with D possibly matching TRBD1 (5 bases). Per germline, CDR1 MNHEY and CDR2 SVGAGI. V lost 5 bases to trimming and J lost 0 bases, with 10 bases between them. This CDR3 spans 14 amino acids. As DNA, the CDR3 is TGTGCCAGCAGTGTGGGGCCTGCTAACTATGGCTACACCTTC. This encodes CASSVGPANYGYTF.

The chain employs TRBV7-3 and TRBJ2-2, with D possibly being TRBD1 (5 bases). The germline V and J ends were trimmed by 5 bases and 3 bases, with 13 bases remaining between them. The germline V gene encodes CDR1 SGHTA and CDR2 FQGTGA. This CDR3 contains 15 residues. CDR3: CASSPGQRDTGELFF. The CDR3 DNA reads TGTGCCAGCAGCCCTGGACAAAGGGACACCGGGGAGCTGTTTTTT. The full variable domain, in which reference TRBV7-3 and TRBJ2-2 provide the parts outside the CDR3, is GAGVSQTPSNKVTEKGKYVELRCDPISGHTALYWYRQSLGQGPEFLIYFQGTGAADDSGLPNDRFFAVRPEGSVSTLKIQRTERGDSAVYLCASSPGQRDTGELFFGEGSRLTVL.

The chain uses TRBV5-6 and TRBJ2-7; unclear D gene. This CDR3 comprises 11 residues. In germline, CDR1 is SGHDT, CDR2 YYEEEE. The germline V and J ends were trimmed by 0 bases and 11 bases, with 9 bases remaining between them. CDR3 region: CASSLDQVKYF. DNA for the CDR3: TGTGCCAGCAGCTTGGATCAGGTGAAGTACTTC.

This clone was detected once. This chain links TRBV5-6 with TRBJ2-3; 8 nucleotides line up with TRBD1. With V trimmed by 5 bases and J by 2 bases, 7 bases remained unmatched. This CDR3 spans 15 amino acids. Germline V lookup: CDR1 SGHDT, CDR2 YYEEEE. The CDR3 is CASRRSGGHTDTQYF. The CDR3 DNA is TGTGCCAGCAGACGATCAGGGGGCCACACAGATACGCAGTATTTT.

This rearrangement joins TRBV11-2 to TRBJ1-2; tentative D call: TRBD1 (5 bases). CDR1 and CDR2 from the germline V gene are SGHAT and FQNNGV. Deletions cut 7 bases from V and 8 bases from J, with 23 bases between. The CDR3 is 15 amino acids. CDR3: CASTQSLMGGEGYTF. CDR3 in DNA: TGTGCCAGCACCCAAAGTCTTATGGGGGGTGAAGGCTACACCTTC. The entire variable domain, with the rest obtained from reference TRBV11-2 and TRBJ1-2, is as follows: EAGVAQSPRYKIIEKRQSVAFWCNPISGHATLYWYQQILGQGPKLLIQFQNNGVVDDSQLPKDRFSAERLKGVDSTLKIQPAKLEDSAVYLCASTQSLMGGEGYTFGSGTRLTVV.

This clone was detected only a few times. The rearrangement uses TRBV28 and TRBJ1-1; 7 bases align to TRBD1. The junction had 10 bases not matched to a gene; V was cut back by 6 bases and J by 12 bases. Germline loops: CDR1 MDHEN, CDR2 SYDVKM. The CDR3 has 12 residues. Here the CDR3 DNA reads TGTGCCAGCAGAACAGGGGCCGGGGCACCTTTCTTT. It encodes CASRTGAGAPFF.

The chain combines TRBV30 with TRBJ2-4; D not resolved. Germline V lookup: CDR1 GTSNPN, CDR2 SVGIG (reference sequence). V gave up 2 bases and J gave up 0 bases, with 2 bases separating them. The CDR3 loop spans 12 amino acids. CDR3 bases: TGTGCCTGGAGTAAAGCCAAAAACATTCAGTACTTC. Encoded protein: CAWSKAKNIQYF.

This rearrangement joins TRBV18 to TRBJ2-1; 11 nucleotides agree with TRBD1. The ends lost 5 bases at V and 4 bases at J; junction bases unmatched: 4. The CDR3 has 15 residues. Germline CDR1 is KGHSH and CDR2 is LQKENI. The CDR3 sequence: CASSRDRGWYNEQFF. CDR3 in DNA: TGTGCCAGCTCAAGGGACAGGGGGTGGTACAATGAGCAGTTCTTC.